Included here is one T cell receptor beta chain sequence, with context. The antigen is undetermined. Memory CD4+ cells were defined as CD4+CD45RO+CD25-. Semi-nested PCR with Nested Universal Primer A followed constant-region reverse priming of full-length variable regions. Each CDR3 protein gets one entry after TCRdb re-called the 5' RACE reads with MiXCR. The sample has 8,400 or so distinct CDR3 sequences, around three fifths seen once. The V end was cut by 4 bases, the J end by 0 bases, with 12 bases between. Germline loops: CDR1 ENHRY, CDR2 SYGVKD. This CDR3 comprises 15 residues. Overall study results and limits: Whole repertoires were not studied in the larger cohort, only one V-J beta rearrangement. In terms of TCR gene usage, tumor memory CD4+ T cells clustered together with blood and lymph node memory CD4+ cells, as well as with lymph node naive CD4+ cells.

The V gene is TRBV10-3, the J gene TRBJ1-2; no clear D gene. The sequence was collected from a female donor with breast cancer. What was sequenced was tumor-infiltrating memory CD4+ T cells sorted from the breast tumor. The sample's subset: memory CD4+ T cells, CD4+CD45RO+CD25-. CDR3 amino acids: CAISAGRETNYGYTF. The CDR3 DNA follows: TGTGCCATCAGTGCTGGAAGAGAAACTAACTATGGCTACACCTTC.